This TCR beta chain was obtained from a study of T cells in Graves' hyperthyroidism and ophthalmopathy. This clonotype was seen at least ten times. The CDR3 spans 16 residues. Germline CDR1 and CDR2: KGHDR and SFDVKD. The J segment lost 4 bases and the V segment lost 2 bases, leaving 8 bases of the junction unmatched. TCR beta CDR3 region amplification was performed from RNA transcripts. HTBI primers were used for first-round RT-PCR of the TCR CDR3. TCRdb reanalysed the multiplex PCR reads using MiXCR and keeps one entry per CDR3 protein. The table records 640,000 or so distinct CDR3 sequences, roughly 14% of them present only once.

The V and J genes are TRBV24-1 and TRBJ2-7; 9 nucleotides align to TRBD2. This clonotype originated in a woman in her thirties or forties with Graves' ophthalmopathy. Input material: blood. The CDR3 region is CATSDSTIAGAYEQYF. Here the CDR3 DNA reads TGTGCCACCAGTGATTCAACAATAGCGGGAGCGTACGAGCAGTACTTC.